The 7 T cell receptor beta chains below come from one sample, sequenced in a study of circulating CD8 cells and anti-PD-1 response in melanoma. Live CD3+CD8+TCRalphabeta+ cells were sorted into four subsets by PD-1 and/or TIGIT. TCR libraries were prepared from around 14 ng of total RNA with the QIAseq Immune Repertoire TCR panel. TCRdb recomputed calls from the reads with MiXCR, one row per CDR3 protein. The data contain about 530 distinct CDR3 sequences, approximately 6.8% of them singletons. This specimen was CD8+ T cells from PBMCs, taken at baseline or after one month of anti-PD-1 therapy (not recorded which). These receptor sequences come from a human donor with melanoma.

This clonotype is deemed large. Here the CDR3 DNA reads TGTGCCAGCAGCCCCGGGACTAGCGGGAGCGGAGACGAGCAGTACTTC. Translation: CASSPGTSGSGDEQYF. The rearrangement links TRBV28 to TRBJ2-7; 14 positions match TRBD2. Germline CDR1 and CDR2: MDHEN and SYDVKM. There are 16 residues in the CDR3. V lost 6 bases and J lost 5; bases outside the gene matches: 9.

Relative to its sample, this clonotype is medium-sized. V and J are TRBV20-1 and TRBJ2-1, with 7 positions matching TRBD2. The germline gives CDR1 DFQATT, CDR2 SNEGSKA (reference sequence). The CDR3 loop spans 15 amino acids. V lost 5 bases to trimming and J lost 8 bases; unmatched junction nucleotides: 15. The DNA of the CDR3 is TGCAGTGCTTGCCCTAGCGGACTATGGTGCCATGAGCAGTTCTTC. Translated: CSACPSGLWCHEQFF.

This clonotype rates as medium-sized. V gene TRBV20-1 combines with J gene TRBJ2-1; TRBD2 agrees at 7 bases. The CDR3 consists of 14 residues. V lost 0 bases, J lost 8 bases, and 7 bases stayed unmatched. Germline V gene sequence: CDR1 DFQATT, CDR2 SNEGSKA (reference sequence). The DNA for the CDR3 is TGCAGTGCTAGAGATCTGACTAGCTGGCATGAGCAGTTCTTC. As protein: CSARDLTSWHEQFF.

This clonotype was observed a few times. The chain recombines TRBV19 with TRBJ2-7; 9 bases align to TRBD1. Trimming cost V 2 bases and J 4 bases; bases outside gene matches: 9. The germline V gene encodes CDR1 LNHDA and CDR2 SQIVND (reference sequence). The CDR3 has 16 residues. CDR3 residues: CASSITSGTGMYEQYF. As DNA, the CDR3 is TGTGCCAGTAGTATAACCTCCGGGACAGGGATGTACGAGCAGTACTTC.

This clonotype was counted between two and nine times. A read error may be the cause here, since a much bigger clone is one base away. For the CDR3, the DNA is TGTGCCAGCAGCTCAAGCCGGGACAGGGCCGTCGAGCAGTACTTC. Amino acid sequence: CASSSSRDRAVEQYF. The chain employs TRBV7-2 and TRBJ2-7, with TRBD1 matching over 9 bases. Germline lookup yields CDR1 SGHTA and CDR2 FQGNSA. The V gene end was trimmed by 4 bases and the J gene end by 6 bases; junction bases not matched to a gene: 10. The CDR3 sequence is 15 residues long.

This clonotype qualifies as large. The CDR3 DNA reads as TGTGCCAGCATCCCCGGGACTAGCGAGTCGAGCGAGCAGTACTTC. Translating it yields CASIPGTSESSEQYF. The rearrangement uses TRBV28 and TRBJ2-7, with 10 bases identical to TRBD2. Germline V gene lookup returns CDR1 MDHEN and CDR2 SYDVKM. V dropped 7 bases and J dropped 6; count of bases not matched to a gene: 12. The CDR3 runs 15 residues.

By share of the sample, this clonotype is medium-sized. This may be a read error: a much more frequent sequence differs by one nucleotide. V usage is TRBV2 and J usage is TRBJ2-1; TRBD1 or TRBD2 may be the D gene (6 bases each). Trimming removed 3 bases from V and 11 bases from J, with 11 bases in between. The germline V gene has CDR1 SNHLY and CDR2 FYNNEI. This CDR3 region has 12 residues. The CDR3 nucleotides are TGTGCCAGCAGTGAGGGGGGCCAACAGCAGTTCTTC. As protein: CASSEGGQQQFF.